This T cell receptor beta chain was identified during a study of T cells in Graves' hyperthyroidism and ophthalmopathy. The CDR3 loop spans 14 amino acids. V was pared by 2 bases and J by 1 base, with 11 bases between. Looked up from germline, CDR1 is DFQATT and CDR2 is SNEGSKA (reference sequence). Amplification of TCR beta CDR3 regions used RNA as the template. The study used the HTBI primer set for a first-round RT-PCR of the TCR CDR3. A single record per CDR3 protein comes from TCRdb applying MiXCR to the multiplex PCR reads. The sample shows approximately 560,000 distinct CDR3 sequences, less than 20% of them seen only once. This clonotype was recorded at least ten times.

This sequence joins TRBV20-1 and TRBJ1-1; TRBD1 is a possible D gene (6 bases). Sequenced sample: blood. The sequence was obtained from a woman aged 25 to 39 with Graves' hyperthyroidism. CDR3 nucleotide sequence: TGCAGTGCTAGATTTCCGGGACAGAACACTGAAGCTTTCTTT. Encoded protein: CSARFPGQNTEAFF.